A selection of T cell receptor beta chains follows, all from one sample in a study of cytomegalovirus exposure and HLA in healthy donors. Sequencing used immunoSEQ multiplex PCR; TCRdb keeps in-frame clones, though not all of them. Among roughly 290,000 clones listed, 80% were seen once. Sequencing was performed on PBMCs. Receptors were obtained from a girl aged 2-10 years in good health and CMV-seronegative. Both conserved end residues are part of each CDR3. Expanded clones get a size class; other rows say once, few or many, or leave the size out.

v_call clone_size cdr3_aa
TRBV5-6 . CASSFSGARETQYF
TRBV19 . CASSTDRRGYEQYF
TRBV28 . CASSLGGAEAFF
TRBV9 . CASSPRGSGELFF
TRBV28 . CASSDAGSEYEQYF
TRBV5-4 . CASSLGGEQFF
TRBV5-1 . CASQASLTDTQYF
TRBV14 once CASSHLVDRELRGYGYTF
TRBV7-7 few CASSSSTGAGNTIYF
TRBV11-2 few CASSLTGSSYEQYF
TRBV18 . CASSKEDRFQPQHF
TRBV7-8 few CASSRQAVGTQETQYF
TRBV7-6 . CASSPNPGSPWEAFF
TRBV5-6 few CASSLGGDLTEQYF
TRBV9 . CASSVAHGGQENTEAFF
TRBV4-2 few CASSQGTPNYNEQFF
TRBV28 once CASRPGGLAGDIIDEQYF
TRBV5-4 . CASSFPTGGERNTIYF
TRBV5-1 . CASSSGRQRQSINYGYTF
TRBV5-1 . CASSSTFTGVYNEQYF
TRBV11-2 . CASGRVERTEAFF
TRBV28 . CASSRGDRDDSPLHF
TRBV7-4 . CASSLSLTGGKTEAFF
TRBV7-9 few CASSLLSGYEQYF
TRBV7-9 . CASSLPELEGEAHQLF
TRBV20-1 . CSARPYNEQFF
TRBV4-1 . CASSQVGRGDEQFF
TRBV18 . CASSPPGQGLRGYTF
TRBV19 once CAGGPGASGANVLTF
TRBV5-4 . CASSWAQETQYF